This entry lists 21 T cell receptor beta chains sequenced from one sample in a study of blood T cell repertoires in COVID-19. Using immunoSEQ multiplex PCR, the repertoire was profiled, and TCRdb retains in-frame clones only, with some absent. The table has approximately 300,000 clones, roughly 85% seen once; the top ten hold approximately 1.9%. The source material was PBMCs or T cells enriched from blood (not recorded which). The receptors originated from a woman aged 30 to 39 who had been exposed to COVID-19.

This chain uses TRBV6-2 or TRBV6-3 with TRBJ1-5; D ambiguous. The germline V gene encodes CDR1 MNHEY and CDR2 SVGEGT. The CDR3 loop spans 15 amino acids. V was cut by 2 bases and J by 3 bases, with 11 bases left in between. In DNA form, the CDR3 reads TGTGCCAGCAGTTACATTCGGGGAAACAATCAGCCCCAGCATTTT. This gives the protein CASSYIRGNNQPQHF.

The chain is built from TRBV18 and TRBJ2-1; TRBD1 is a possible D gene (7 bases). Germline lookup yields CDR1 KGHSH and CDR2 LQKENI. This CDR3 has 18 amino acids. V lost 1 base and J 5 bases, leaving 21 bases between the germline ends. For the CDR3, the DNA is TGTGCCAGCTCACCACTCGCGGGTGGGGGGACAGTCCACAATGAGCAGTTCTTC. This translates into CASSPLAGGGTVHNEQFF. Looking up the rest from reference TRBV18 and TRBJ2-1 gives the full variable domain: NAGVMQNPRHLVRRRGQEARLRCSPMKGHSHVYWYRQLPEEGLKFMVYLQKENIIDESGMPKERFSAEFPKEGPSILRIQQVVRGDSAAYFCASSPLAGGGTVHNEQFFGPGTRLTVL.

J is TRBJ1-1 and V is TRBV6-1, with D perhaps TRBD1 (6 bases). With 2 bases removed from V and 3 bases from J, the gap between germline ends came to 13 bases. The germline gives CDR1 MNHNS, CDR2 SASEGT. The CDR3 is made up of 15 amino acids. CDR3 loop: CASSETGLEDTEAFF. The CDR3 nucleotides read TGTGCCAGCAGTGAAACAGGGCTCGAGGACACTGAAGCTTTCTTT.

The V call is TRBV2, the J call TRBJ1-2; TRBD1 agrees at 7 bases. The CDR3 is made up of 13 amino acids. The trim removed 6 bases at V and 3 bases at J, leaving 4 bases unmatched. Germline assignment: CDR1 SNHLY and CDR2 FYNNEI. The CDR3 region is CASSVTGDYGYTF. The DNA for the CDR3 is TGTGCCAGCAGCGTAACAGGGGACTATGGCTACACCTTC.

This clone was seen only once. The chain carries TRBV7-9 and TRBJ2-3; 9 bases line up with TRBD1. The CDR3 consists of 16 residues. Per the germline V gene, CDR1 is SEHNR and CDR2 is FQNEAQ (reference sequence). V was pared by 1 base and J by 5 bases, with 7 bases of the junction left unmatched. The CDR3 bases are TGTGCCAGCAGCTTAGGAGGGACAGGGAGAAAAGATACGCAGTATTTT. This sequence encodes CASSLGGTGRKDTQYF.

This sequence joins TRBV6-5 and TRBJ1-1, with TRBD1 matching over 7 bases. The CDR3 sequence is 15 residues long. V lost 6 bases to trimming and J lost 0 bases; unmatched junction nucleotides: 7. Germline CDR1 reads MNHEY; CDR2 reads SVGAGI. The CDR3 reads CASRREGTVNTEAFF. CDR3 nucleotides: TGTGCCAGCAGAAGAGAGGGGACAGTGAACACTGAAGCTTTCTTT.

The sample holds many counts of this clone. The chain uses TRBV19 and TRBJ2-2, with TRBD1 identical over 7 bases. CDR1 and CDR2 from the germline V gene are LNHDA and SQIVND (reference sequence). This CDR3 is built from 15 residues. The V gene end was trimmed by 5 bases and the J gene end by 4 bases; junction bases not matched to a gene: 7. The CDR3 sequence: CASSSRGYGTGELFF. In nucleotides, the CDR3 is TGTGCCAGTAGTTCCAGGGGGTACGGCACCGGGGAGCTGTTTTTT.

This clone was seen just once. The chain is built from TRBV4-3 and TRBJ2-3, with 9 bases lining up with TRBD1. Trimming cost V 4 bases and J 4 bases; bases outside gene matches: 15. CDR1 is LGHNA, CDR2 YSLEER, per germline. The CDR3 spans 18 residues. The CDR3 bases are TGCGCCAGCAGCCTCATGGGGACCGGGACAGGGTATTCAGATACGCAGTATTTT. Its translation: CASSLMGTGTGYSDTQYF.

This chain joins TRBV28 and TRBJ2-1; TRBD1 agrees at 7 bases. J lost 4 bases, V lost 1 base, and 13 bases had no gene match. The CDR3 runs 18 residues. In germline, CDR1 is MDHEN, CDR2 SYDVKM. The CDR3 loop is CASSLFGSPTGKYNEQFF. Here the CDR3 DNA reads TGTGCCAGCAGTTTATTTGGATCTCCGACAGGGAAATACAATGAGCAGTTCTTC.

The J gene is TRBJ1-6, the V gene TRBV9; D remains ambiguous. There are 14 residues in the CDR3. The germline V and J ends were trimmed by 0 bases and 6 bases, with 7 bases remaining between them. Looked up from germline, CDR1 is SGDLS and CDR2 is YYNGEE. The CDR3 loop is CASSVEDINSPLHF. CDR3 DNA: TGTGCCAGCAGCGTAGAAGACATTAATTCACCCCTCCACTTT.

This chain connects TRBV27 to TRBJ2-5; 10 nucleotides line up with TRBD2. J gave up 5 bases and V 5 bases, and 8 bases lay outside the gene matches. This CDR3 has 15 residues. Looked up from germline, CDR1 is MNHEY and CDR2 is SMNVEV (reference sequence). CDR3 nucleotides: TGTGCCAGCAGTACCACCGGGACTAGCGTTGAGACCCAGTACTTC. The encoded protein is CASSTTGTSVETQYF.

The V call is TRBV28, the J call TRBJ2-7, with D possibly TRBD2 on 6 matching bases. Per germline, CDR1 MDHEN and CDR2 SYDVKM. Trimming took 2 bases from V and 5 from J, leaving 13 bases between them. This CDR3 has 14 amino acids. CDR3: CASSLPARRDEQYF. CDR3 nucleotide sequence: TGTGCCAGCAGTTTACCGGCCAGGAGGGACGAGCAGTACTTC.

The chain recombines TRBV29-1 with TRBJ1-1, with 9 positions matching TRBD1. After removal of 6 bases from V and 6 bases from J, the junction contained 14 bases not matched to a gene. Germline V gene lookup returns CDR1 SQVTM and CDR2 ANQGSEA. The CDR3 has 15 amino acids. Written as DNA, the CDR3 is TGCAGCGTACCTCCGGGACAGGGTATTGTCGCTGAAGCTTTCTTT. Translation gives CSVPPGQGIVAEAFF.

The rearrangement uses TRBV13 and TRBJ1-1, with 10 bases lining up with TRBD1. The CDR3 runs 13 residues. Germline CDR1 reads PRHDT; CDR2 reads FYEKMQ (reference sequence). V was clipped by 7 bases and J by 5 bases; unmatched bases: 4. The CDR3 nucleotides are TGTGCCAGCACCGACAGGGGGCTTACTGAAGCTTTCTTT. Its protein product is CASTDRGLTEAFF.

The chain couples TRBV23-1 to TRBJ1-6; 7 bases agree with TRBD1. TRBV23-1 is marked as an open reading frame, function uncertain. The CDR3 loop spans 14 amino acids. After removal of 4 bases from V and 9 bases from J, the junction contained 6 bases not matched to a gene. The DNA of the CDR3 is TGCGCCAGCAGTCCACGACAGGGACCTTCACCCCTCCACTTT. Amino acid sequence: CASSPRQGPSPLHF.

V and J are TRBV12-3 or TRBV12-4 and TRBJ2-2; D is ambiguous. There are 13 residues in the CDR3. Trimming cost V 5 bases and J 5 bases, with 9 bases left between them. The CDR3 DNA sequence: TGTGCCAGCAGTCCCCAGTGGACCGGGGAGCTGTTTTTT. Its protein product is CASSPQWTGELFF.

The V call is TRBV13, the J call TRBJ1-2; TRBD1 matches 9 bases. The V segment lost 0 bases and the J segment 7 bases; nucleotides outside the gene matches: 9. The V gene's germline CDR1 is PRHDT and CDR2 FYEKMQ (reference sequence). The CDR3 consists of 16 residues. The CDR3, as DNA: TGTGCCAGCAGCTTAGGAGTCGGACAGGGGTCCCTTGGCTACACCTTC. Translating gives CASSLGVGQGSLGYTF. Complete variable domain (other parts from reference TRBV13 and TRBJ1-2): AAGVIQSPRHLIKEKRETATLKCYPIPRHDTVYWYQQGPGQDPQFLISFYEKMQSDKGSIPDRFSAQQFSDYHSELNMSSLELGDSALYFCASSLGVGQGSLGYTFGSGTRLTVV.

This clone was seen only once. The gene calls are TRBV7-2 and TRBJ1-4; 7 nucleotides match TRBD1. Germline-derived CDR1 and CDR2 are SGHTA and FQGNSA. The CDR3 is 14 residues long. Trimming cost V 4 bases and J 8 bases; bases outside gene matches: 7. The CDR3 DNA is TGTGCCAGCAGCTCCCGACAGGGATACGAAAAACTGTTTTTT. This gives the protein CASSSRQGYEKLFF.

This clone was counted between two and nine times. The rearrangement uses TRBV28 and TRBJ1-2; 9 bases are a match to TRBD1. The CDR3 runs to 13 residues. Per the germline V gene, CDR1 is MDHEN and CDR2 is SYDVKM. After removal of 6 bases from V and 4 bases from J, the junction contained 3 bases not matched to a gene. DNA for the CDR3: TGTGCCAGCAGCGAGACAGGGGGCTATGGCTACACCTTC. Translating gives CASSETGGYGYTF.

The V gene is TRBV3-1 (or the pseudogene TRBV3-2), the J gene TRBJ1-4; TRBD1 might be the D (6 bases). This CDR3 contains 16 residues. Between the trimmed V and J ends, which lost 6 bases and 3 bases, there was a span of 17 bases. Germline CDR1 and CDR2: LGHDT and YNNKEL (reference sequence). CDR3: CASSLSLGAANEKLFF. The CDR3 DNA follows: TGTGCCAGCAGTCTATCACTGGGGGCTGCTAATGAAAAACTGTTTTTT.

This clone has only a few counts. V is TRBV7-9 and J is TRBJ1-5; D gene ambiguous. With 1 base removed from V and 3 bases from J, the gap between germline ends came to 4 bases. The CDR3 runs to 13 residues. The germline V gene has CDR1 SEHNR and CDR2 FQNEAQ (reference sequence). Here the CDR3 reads CASSLGHNQPQHF. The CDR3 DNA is TGTGCCAGCAGCTTAGGGCACAATCAGCCCCAGCATTTT.